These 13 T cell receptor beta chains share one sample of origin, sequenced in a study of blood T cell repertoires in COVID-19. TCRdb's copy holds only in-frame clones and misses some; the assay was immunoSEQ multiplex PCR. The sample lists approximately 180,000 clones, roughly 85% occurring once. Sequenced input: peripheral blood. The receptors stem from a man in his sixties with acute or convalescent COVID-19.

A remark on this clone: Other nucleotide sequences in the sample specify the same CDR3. The CDR3 DNA follows: TGTGCCAGCAGTTACATAGCTAACTATGGCTACACCTTC. Protein product: CASSYIANYGYTF. The chain has TRBV6-5 and TRBJ1-2; D gene ambiguous. Germline V gene lookup returns CDR1 MNHEY and CDR2 SVGAGI. Deletions cut 2 bases from V and 0 bases from J, with 4 bases between. The CDR3 spans 13 residues.

The CDR3 sequence: CATSRVYGYEQYF. In DNA form, the CDR3 reads TGTGCCACCAGCAGAGTATACGGCTACGAGCAGTACTTC. The V and J genes are TRBV15 and TRBJ2-7; D is unclear. The CDR3 extends over 13 amino acids. In germline, CDR1 is LNHNV, CDR2 YYDKDF (reference sequence). Between the trimmed V and J ends, which lost 1 base and 3 bases, there was a span of 7 bases.

The DNA for the CDR3 is TGTGCCAGCAGCCCGACAGGGGGATGGAACATTCAGTACTTC. Amino acid sequence: CASSPTGGWNIQYF. The rearrangement uses TRBV5-6 and TRBJ2-4; 9 bases align to TRBD1. The CDR3 consists of 14 residues. J lost 7 bases, V lost 4 bases, and 6 bases had no gene match. Germline assignment: CDR1 SGHDT and CDR2 YYEEEE.

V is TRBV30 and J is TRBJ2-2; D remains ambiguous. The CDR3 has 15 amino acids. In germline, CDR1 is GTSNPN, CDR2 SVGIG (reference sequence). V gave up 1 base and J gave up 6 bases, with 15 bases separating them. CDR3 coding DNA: TGTGCCTGGAGTGCAAGCAGGTCGATAGCCGGGGAGCTGTTTTTT. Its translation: CAWSASRSIAGELFF.

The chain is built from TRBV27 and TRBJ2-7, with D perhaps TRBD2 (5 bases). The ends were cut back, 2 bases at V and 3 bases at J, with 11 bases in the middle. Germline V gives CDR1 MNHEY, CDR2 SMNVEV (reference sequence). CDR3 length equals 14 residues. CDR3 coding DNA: TGTGCCAGCAGTTTACGAACTAGTGGCTACGAGCAGTACTTC. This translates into CASSLRTSGYEQYF.

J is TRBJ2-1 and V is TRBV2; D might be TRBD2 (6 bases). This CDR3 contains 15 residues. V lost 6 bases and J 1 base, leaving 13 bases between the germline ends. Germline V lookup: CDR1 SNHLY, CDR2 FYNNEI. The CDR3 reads CASRKERASYNEQFF. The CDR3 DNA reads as TGTGCCAGCAGGAAAGAGCGGGCTTCCTACAATGAGCAGTTCTTC. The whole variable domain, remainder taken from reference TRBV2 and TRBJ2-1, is EPEVTQTPSHQVTQMGQEVILRCVPISNHLYFYWYRQILGQKVEFLVSFYNNEISEKSEIFDDQFSVERPDGSNFTLKIRSTKLEDSAMYFCASRKERASYNEQFFGPGTRLTVL.

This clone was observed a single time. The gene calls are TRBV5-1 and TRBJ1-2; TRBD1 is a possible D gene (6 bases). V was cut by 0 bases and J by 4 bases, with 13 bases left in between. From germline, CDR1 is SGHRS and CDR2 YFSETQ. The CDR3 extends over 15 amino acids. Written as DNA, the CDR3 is TGCGCCAGCAGCTTGGCTCCTCGGGACACCTATGGCTACACCTTC. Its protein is CASSLAPRDTYGYTF.

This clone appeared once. The CDR3 sequence: CAWRGTGLRYGYTF. The CDR3 DNA is TGTGCCTGGAGGGGGACAGGGTTGCGGTATGGCTACACCTTC. This rearrangement joins TRBV30 to TRBJ1-2; 9 positions agree with TRBD1. The CDR3 sequence is 14 residues long. After removal of 3 bases from V and 5 bases from J, the junction contained 7 bases not matched to a gene. Germline V lookup: CDR1 GTSNPN, CDR2 SVGIG (reference sequence).

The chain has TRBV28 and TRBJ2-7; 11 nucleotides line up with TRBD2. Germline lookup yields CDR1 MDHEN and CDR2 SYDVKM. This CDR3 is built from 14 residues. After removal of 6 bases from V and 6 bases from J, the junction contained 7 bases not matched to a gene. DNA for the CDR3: TGTGCCAGCAGCTCCCCCGGGACTAGCGGCGAGCAGTACTTC. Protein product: CASSSPGTSGEQYF.

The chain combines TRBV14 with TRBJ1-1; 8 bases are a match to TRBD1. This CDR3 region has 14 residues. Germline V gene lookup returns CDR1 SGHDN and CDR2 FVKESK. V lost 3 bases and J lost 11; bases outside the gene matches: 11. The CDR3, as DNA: TGTGCCAGCAGCCACCGGACAGGGAGTTTGTGGGCTTTCTTT. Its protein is CASSHRTGSLWAFF.

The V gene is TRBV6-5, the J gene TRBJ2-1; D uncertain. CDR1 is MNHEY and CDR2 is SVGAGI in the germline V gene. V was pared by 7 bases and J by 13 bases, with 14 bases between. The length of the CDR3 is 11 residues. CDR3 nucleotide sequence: TGTGCCAGCACAAATCAGGTAGATCAGTTCTTC. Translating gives CASTNQVDQFF.

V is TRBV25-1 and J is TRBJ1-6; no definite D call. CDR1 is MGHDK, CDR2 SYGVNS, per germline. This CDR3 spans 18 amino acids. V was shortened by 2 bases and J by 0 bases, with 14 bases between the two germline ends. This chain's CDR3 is CASSEVGRESSYNSPLHF. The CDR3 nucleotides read TGTGCCAGCAGTGAAGTCGGGAGGGAGAGCTCCTATAATTCACCCCTCCACTTT.

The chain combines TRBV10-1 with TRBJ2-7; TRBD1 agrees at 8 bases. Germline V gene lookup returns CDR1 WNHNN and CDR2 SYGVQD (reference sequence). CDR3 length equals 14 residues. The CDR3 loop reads CVSVQGAPYYEQYF. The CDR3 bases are TGCGTCTCGGTGCAGGGGGCCCCTTACTACGAGCAGTACTTC.